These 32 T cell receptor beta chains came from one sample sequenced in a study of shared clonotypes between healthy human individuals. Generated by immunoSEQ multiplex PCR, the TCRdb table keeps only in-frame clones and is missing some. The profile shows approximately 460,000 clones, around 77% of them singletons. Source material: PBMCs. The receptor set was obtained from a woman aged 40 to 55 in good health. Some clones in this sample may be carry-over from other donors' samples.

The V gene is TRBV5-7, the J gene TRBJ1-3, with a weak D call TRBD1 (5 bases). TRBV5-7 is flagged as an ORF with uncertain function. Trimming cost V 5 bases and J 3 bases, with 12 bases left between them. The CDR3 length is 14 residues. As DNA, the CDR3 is TGTGCCAGCAGAACGTGGGGACGTGGAAACACCATATATTTT. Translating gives CASRTWGRGNTIYF.

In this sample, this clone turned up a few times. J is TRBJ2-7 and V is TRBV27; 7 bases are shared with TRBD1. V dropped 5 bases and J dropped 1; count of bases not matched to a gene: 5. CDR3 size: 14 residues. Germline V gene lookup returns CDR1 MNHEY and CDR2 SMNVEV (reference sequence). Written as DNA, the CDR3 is TGTGCCAGCAGTCCCCGACAGGGTTCCTACGAGCAGTACTTC. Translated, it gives CASSPRQGSYEQYF.

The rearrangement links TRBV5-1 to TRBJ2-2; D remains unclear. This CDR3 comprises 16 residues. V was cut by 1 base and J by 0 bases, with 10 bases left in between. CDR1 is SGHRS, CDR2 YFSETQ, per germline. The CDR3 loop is CASSLSGETNTGELFF. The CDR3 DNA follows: TGCGCCAGCAGCTTGTCTGGCGAGACGAACACCGGGGAGCTGTTTTTT.

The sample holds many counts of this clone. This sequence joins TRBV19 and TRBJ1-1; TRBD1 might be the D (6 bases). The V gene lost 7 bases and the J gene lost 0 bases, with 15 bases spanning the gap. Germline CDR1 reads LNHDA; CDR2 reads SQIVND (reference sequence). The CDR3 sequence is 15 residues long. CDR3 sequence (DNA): TGTGCCAGTACCCCCCAGGGGCACTTGAACACTGAAGCTTTCTTT. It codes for CASTPQGHLNTEAFF.

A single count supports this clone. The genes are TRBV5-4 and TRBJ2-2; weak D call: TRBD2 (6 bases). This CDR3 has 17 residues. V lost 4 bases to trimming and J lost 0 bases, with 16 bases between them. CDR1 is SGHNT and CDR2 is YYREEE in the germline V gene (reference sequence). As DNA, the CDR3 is TGTGCCAGCAGCCCCGGAGGGATAGCGGCGAACACCGGGGAGCTGTTTTTT. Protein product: CASSPGGIAANTGELFF.

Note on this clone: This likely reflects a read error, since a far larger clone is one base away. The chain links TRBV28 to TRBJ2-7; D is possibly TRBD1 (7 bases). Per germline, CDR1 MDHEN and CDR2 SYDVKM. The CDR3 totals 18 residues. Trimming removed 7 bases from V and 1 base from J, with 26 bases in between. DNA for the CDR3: TGTGCCAGCACCACCACGGGGGCCGGGACAGAGTCGTCCTACGAGCAGTACTTC. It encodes CASTTTGAGTESSYEQYF.

The CDR3 sequence is CAIRDRERGSYEQYF. DNA for the CDR3: TGTGCCATCAGGGACAGGGAACGGGGCTCCTACGAGCAGTACTTC. The chain has TRBV10-3 and TRBJ2-7; 8 bases are shared with TRBD1. V gave up 6 bases and J gave up 0 bases; unmatched junction bases: 7. The CDR3 is made up of 15 amino acids. The germline V gene has CDR1 ENHRY and CDR2 SYGVKD.

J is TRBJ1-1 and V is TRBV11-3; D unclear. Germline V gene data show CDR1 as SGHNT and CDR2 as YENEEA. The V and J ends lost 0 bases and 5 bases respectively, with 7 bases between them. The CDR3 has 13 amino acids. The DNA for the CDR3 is TGTGCCAGCAGCTTAGAGGCTGGAACTGAAGCTTTCTTT. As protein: CASSLEAGTEAFF.

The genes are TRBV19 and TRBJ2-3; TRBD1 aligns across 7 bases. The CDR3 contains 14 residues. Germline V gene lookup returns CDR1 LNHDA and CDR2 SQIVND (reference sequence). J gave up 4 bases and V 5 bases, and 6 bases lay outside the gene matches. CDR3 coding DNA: TGTGCCAGTAGTCCACAGACAGGGTCAGATACGCAGTATTTT. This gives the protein CASSPQTGSDTQYF.

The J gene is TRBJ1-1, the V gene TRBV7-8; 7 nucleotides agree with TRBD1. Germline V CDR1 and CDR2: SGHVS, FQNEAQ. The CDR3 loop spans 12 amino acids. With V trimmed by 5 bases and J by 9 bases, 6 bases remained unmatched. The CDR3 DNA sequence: TGTGCCAGCAGCCCCGGACAGGCACAAGCTTTCTTT. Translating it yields CASSPGQAQAFF.

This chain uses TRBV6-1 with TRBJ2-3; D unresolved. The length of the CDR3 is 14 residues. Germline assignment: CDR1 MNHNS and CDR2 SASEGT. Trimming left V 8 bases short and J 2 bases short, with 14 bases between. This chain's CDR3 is CASSSRGLTDTQYF. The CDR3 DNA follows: TGTGCCAGCTCCTCAAGAGGCCTCACAGATACGCAGTATTTT.

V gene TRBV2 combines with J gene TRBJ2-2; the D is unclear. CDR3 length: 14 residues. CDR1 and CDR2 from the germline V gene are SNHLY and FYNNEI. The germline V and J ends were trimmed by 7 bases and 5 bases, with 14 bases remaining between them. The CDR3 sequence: CASNPSPYTGELFF. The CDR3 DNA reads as TGTGCCAGCAATCCTTCCCCCTATACCGGGGAGCTGTTTTTT. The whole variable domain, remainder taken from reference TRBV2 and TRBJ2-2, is EPEVTQTPSHQVTQMGQEVILRCVPISNHLYFYWYRQILGQKVEFLVSFYNNEISEKSEIFDDQFSVERPDGSNFTLKIRSTKLEDSAMYFCASNPSPYTGELFFGEGSRLTVL.

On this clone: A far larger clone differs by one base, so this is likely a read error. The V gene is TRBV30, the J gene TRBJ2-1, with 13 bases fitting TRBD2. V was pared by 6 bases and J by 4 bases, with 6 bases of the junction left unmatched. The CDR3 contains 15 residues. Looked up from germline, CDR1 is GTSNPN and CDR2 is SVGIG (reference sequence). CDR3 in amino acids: CACRGTSGTYNEQFF. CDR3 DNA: TGTGCCTGCCGAGGGACTAGCGGGACTTACAATGAGCAGTTCTTC.

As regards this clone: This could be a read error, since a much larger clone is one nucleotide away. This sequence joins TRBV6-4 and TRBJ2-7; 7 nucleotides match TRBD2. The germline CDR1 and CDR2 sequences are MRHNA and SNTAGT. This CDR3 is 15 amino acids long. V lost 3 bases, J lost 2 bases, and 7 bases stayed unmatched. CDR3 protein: CASSEGRGLPYEQYF. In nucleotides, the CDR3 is TGTGCCAGCAGTGAGGGTAGGGGACTACCCTACGAGCAGTACTTC.

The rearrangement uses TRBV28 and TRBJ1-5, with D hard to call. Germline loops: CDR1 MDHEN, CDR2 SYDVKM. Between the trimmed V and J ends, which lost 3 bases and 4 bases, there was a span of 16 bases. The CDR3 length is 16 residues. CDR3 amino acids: CASSFISRQRNQPQHF. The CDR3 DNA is TGTGCCAGCAGTTTTATATCGAGGCAGAGAAATCAGCCCCAGCATTTT.

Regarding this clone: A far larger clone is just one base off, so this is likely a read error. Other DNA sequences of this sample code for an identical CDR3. CDR3 protein: CASSVRTSRNTGELFF. The CDR3 nucleotides read TGCGCCAGCAGCGTAAGGACTAGTCGGAACACCGGGGAGCTGTTTTTT. The V call is TRBV7-8, the J call TRBJ2-2; 7 positions agree with TRBD2. CDR3 length: 16 residues. Looked up from germline, CDR1 is SGHVS and CDR2 is FQNEAQ.

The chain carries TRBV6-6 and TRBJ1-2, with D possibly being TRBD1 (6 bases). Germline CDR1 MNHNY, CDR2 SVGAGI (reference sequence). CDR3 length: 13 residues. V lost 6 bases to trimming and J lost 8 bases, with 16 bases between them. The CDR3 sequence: CASSGRIGGGYTF. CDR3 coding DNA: TGTGCCAGCAGCGGGCGGATCGGGGGCGGCTACACCTTC.

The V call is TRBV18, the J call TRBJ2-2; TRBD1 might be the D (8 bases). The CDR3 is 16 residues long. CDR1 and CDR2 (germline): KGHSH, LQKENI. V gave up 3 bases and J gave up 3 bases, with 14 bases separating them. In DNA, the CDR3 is TGTGCCAGCTCACCGCGGACAGGGAGGGACACCGGGGAGCTGTTTTTT. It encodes CASSPRTGRDTGELFF.

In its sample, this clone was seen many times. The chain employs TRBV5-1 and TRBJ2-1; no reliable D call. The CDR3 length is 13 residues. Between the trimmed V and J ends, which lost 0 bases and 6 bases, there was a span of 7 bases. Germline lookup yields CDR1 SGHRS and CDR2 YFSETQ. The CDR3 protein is CASSLGLANEQFF. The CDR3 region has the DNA TGCGCCAGCAGCTTGGGTTTAGCCAATGAGCAGTTCTTC.

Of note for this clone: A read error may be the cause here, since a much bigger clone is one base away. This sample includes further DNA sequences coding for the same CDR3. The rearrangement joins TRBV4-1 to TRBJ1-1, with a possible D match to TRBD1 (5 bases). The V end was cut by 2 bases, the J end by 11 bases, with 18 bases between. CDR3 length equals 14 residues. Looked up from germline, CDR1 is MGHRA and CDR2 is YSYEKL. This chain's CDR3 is CASSQTGTSLHAFF. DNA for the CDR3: TGCGCCAGCAGCCAAACCGGGACCTCACTCCATGCTTTCTTT.

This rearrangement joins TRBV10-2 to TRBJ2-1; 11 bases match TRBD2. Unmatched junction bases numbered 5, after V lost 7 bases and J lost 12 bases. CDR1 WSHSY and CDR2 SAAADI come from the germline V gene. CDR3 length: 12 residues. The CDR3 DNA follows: TGCGCCAGCATAGCGGGAGGGCCTGCGCAGTTCTTC. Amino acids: CASIAGGPAQFF.

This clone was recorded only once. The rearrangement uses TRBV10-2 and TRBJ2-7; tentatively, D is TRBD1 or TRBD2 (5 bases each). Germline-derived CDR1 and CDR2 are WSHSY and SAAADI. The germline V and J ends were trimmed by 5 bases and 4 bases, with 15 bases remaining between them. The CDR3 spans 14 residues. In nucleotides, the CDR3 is TGCGCCAGCAGTTGGGGGAAGGGCCGGTACGAGCAGTACTTC. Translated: CASSWGKGRYEQYF.

CDR3 amino acids: CASRTWNQETQYF. The CDR3 nucleotides are TGTGCCAGCAGGACCTGGAACCAAGAGACCCAGTACTTC. The V and J genes are TRBV28 and TRBJ2-5, with D unclear. Germline loops: CDR1 MDHEN, CDR2 SYDVKM. Trimming removed 6 bases from V and 0 bases from J, with 8 bases in between. This CDR3 has 13 residues.

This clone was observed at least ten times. The chain's CDR3 is CAWRSGYQETQYF. CDR3 DNA sequence: TGTGCCTGGAGAAGCGGGTACCAAGAGACCCAGTACTTC. The genes are TRBV30 and TRBJ2-5; D perhaps matches TRBD2 (6 bases). Germline V gene lookup returns CDR1 GTSNPN and CDR2 SVGIG (reference sequence). V was shortened by 3 bases and J by 0 bases, with 8 bases between the two germline ends. The CDR3 contains 13 residues.

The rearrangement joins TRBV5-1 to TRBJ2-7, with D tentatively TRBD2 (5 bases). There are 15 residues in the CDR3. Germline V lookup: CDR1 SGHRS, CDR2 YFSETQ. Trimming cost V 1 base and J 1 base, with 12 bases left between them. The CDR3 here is CASSLTLAGSYEQYF. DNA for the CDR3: TGCGCCAGCAGCTTGACCCTTGCGGGTTCCTACGAGCAGTACTTC.

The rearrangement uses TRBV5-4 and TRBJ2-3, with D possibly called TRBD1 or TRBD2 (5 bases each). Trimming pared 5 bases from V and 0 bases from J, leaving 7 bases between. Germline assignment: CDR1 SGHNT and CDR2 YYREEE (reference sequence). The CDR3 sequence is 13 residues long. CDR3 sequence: CASRRDSTDTQYF. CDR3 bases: TGTGCCAGCAGACGGGACAGCACAGATACGCAGTATTTT.

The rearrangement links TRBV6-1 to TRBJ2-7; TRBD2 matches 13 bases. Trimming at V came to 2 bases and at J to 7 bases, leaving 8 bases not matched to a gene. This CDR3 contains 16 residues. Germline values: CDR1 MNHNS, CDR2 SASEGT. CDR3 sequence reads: CASSETTLAGGQEQYF. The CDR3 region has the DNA TGTGCCAGCAGTGAAACGACACTAGCGGGAGGGCAAGAGCAGTACTTC.

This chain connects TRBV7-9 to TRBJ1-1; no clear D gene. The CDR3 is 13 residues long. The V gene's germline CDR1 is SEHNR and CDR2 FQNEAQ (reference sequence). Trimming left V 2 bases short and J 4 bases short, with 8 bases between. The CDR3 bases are TGTGCCAGCAGCTTATTTGAGGGCACTGAAGCTTTCTTT. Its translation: CASSLFEGTEAFF.

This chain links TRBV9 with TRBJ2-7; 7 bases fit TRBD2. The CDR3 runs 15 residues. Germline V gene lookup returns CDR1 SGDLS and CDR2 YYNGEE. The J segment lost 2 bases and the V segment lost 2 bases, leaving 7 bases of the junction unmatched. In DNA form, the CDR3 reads TGTGCCAGCAGCGTCGCTAGCGGACCCACCTACGAGCAGTACTTC. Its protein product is CASSVASGPTYEQYF.

CDR3 DNA: TGTGCCAGCAGCTTAAACAGTAACTATGGCTACACCTTC. Translated: CASSLNSNYGYTF. V is TRBV7-2 and J is TRBJ1-2, with D uncertain. Germline V lookup: CDR1 SGHTA, CDR2 FQGNSA. The CDR3 runs to 13 residues. Deletions cut 2 bases from V and 1 base from J, with 5 bases between.

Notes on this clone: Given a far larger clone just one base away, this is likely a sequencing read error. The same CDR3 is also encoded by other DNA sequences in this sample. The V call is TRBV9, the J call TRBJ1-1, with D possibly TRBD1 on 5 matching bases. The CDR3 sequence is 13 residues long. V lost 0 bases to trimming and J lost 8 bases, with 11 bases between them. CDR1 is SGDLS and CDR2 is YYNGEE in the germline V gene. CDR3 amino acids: CASSVGSGTEAFF. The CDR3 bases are TGTGCCAGCAGCGTAGGATCGGGGACCGAAGCTTTCTTT. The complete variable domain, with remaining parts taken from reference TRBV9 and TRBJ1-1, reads DSGVTQTPKHLITATGQRVTLRCSPRSGDLSVYWYQQSLDQGLQFLIQYYNGEERAKGNILERFSAQQFPDLHSELNLSSLELGDSALYFCASSVGSGTEAFFGQGTRLTVV.

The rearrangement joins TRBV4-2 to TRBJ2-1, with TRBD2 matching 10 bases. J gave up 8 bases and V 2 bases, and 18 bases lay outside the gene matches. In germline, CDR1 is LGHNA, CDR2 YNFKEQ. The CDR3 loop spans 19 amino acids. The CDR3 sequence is CASSQKRASGSQVLDEQFF. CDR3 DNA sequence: TGTGCCAGCAGCCAAAAGCGGGCTAGCGGGAGTCAAGTCCTAGATGAGCAGTTCTTC.